Listed below are T cell receptor beta chains from one sample, sequenced in a study of beta chain features in type 1 diabetes. Assay used: immunoSEQ multiplex PCR; TCRdb lists only in-frame clones, some missing. The table shows nearly 700,000 clones, with around an eighth occurring only once. Sequenced input: naive CD4+ T cells from blood. The receptors shown here come from a man aged 18 to 29 with type 1 diabetes. The CDR3 runs from the conserved cysteine through the conserved F or W. A D gene is named only where the DNA matches it firmly. Clone sizes are given selectively: once, few, many, or a class where the clone is expanded.

clone_size j_call d_call v_call cdr3_aa cdr3_nt
few TRBJ2-1 TRBD2 TRBV2 CASRLAGKPYNEQFF TGTGCCAGCAGGCTAGCGGGGAAGCCGTACAATGAGCAGTTCTTC
. TRBJ2-5 TRBD2 TRBV6-5 CASSLAGKETQYF TGTGCCAGCAGTTTAGCGGGGAAAGAGACCCAGTACTTC
. TRBJ2-1 TRBD2 TRBV10-3 CAIRASGGYNEQFF TGTGCCATCAGGGCTAGCGGGGGATACAATGAGCAGTTCTTC
. TRBJ2-1 TRBD1 TRBV2 CASSDVPGQESSYNEQFF TGTGCCAGCAGCGACGTCCCGGGACAGGAAAGCTCCTACAATGAGCAGTTCTTC
. TRBJ1-1 . TRBV9 CASSVATVNTEAFF TGTGCCAGCAGCGTAGCTACAGTGAACACTGAAGCTTTCTTT
. TRBJ2-3 TRBD1 TRBV7-2 CASSPQGGLNTDTQYF TGTGCCAGCAGCCCACAGGGGGGTCTGAACACAGATACGCAGTATTTT
. TRBJ2-1 . TRBV11-3 CASSPKGGDEQFF TGTGCCAGCAGCCCGAAGGGGGGCGATGAGCAGTTCTTC
few TRBJ2-4 . TRBV30 CAWDQQGTKNIQYF TGTGCCTGGGACCAACAGGGAACCAAAAACATTCAGTACTTC
few TRBJ1-5 TRBD1 TRBV6-5 CASSRTGSNQPQHF TGTGCCAGCAGCCGGACAGGGAGCAATCAGCCCCAGCATTTT
few TRBJ2-2 TRBD1 TRBV28 CASSLDREELFF TGTGCCAGCAGTTTAGACAGGGAGGAGCTGTTTTTT
. TRBJ1-5 . TRBV7-8 CASSFSGGGGNQPQHF TGTGCCAGCAGCTTCTCCGGTGGGGGGGGCAATCAGCCCCAGCATTTT
few TRBJ2-3 TRBD2 TRBV30 CAWTSGNTDTQYF TGTGCCTGGACTAGCGGGAACACAGATACGCAGTATTTT